The 22 T cell receptor beta chains presented below share a single source sample, sequenced in a study of blood T cells in healthy people across ages. The use of a sample-barcoded 5' primer and a J-beta primer mix characterized a second PCR of about 7 to 12 cycles. From the 5' RACE reads, TCRdb called clonotypes with MiXCR, one entry per CDR3 protein. The table records about 1.4 million distinct CDR3 sequences, almost 60% of them present only once. Sequencing input: blood. These receptors were collected from a man between 18 and 29 years old in good health.

CDR3 region: CASSLVTGAQYF. In DNA, the CDR3 is TGTGCCAGCAGCCTAGTGACCGGAGCCCAGTACTTC. The V and J genes are TRBV7-2 and TRBJ2-5; no clear D gene. This CDR3 has 12 residues. Germline V lookup: CDR1 SGHTA, CDR2 FQGNSA. V lost 5 bases and J 9 bases, leaving 13 bases between the germline ends.

This sequence joins TRBV6-1 and TRBJ2-4; D remains ambiguous. Trimming shortened V by 5 bases and J by 0 bases, and 11 bases separated the two germline ends. The CDR3 covers 15 residues. Germline lookup yields CDR1 MNHNS and CDR2 SASEGT. Here the CDR3 reads CASSKPTVAKNIQYF. In DNA form, the CDR3 reads TGTGCCAGCAGTAAACCGACTGTAGCCAAAAACATTCAGTACTTC.

This clonotype was seen only once. The chain has TRBV5-6 and TRBJ2-3; D uncertain. Germline assignment: CDR1 SGHDT and CDR2 YYEEEE. V was pared by 1 base and J by 4 bases, with 10 bases between. This CDR3 contains 14 residues. CDR3 DNA: TGTGCCAGCAGCTTGTTGTTGGACCCAGATACGCAGTATTTT. It yields the protein CASSLLLDPDTQYF.

This clonotype was seen only a few times. The chain has TRBV7-2 and TRBJ2-7; a possible D gene is TRBD2 (6 bases). CDR1 and CDR2 from the germline V gene are SGHTA and FQGNSA. The CDR3 sequence is 13 residues long. The V end was cut by 5 bases, the J end by 7 bases, with 15 bases between. The CDR3 is CASSRTPGDEQYF. CDR3 DNA sequence: TGTGCCAGCAGCCGAACCCCGGGGGATGAGCAGTACTTC.

The rearrangement links TRBV5-1 to TRBJ2-2, with D uncertain. Germline V gene lookup returns CDR1 SGHRS and CDR2 YFSETQ. This CDR3 comprises 16 residues. The V end was cut by 2 bases, the J end by 2 bases, with 13 bases between. The CDR3 DNA is TGCGCCAGCAGCTTACGGCTAGACACTAACACCGGGGAGCTGTTTTTT. As protein: CASSLRLDTNTGELFF.

To note about this clonotype: The germline gene is not matched at one end of the junction; a read error may be the cause. The V call is TRBV29-1, the J call TRBJ2-6, with a weak D call TRBD1 (8 bases). Germline CDR1 and CDR2: SQVTM and ANQGSEA. The CDR3 loop spans 17 amino acids. CDR3 DNA sequence: TGCAGCGTTGAGGGAGGGACAGGCGTCTCTGGGGCCAACGTCCCGACTTTC. This sequence encodes CSVEGGTGVSGANVPTF. Combining the CDR3 with reference TRBV29-1 and TRBJ2-6 gives the whole variable domain SAVISQKPSRDICQRGTSLTIQCQVDSQVTMMFWYRQQPGQSLTLIATANQGSEATYESGFVIDKFPISRPNLTFSTLTVSNMSPEDSSIYLCSVEGGTGVSGANVPTFGAGSRLTVL.

The chain carries TRBV9 and TRBJ2-5; possibly TRBD1 or TRBD2 for D (5 bases each). Germline CDR1 reads SGDLS; CDR2 reads YYNGEE. The CDR3 is 12 residues long. With 0 bases removed from V and 8 bases from J, the gap between germline ends came to 8 bases. The CDR3 nucleotides are TGTGCCAGCAGCGTAGACGGGGCCACCCAGTACTTC. Translated: CASSVDGATQYF.

The chain employs TRBV4-3 and TRBJ2-3; perhaps TRBD1 as D (5 bases). The V and J ends lost 2 bases and 14 bases respectively, with 20 bases between them. Germline values: CDR1 LGHNA, CDR2 YSLEER. The CDR3 has 14 residues. In nucleotides, the CDR3 is TGCGCCAGCAGCCAAAAAGCAGGGCCCCGGGCGACGTATTTT. It translates to CASSQKAGPRATYF.

This clonotype has just a few counts. This rearrangement joins TRBV29-1 to TRBJ2-5, with TRBD2 matching over 11 bases. Germline CDR1 and CDR2: SQVTM and ANQGSEA. Germline trimming cut 6 bases from V and 6 bases from J; bases unmatched to any gene: 15. This CDR3 has 16 amino acids. CDR3 DNA: TGCAGCGTCACTGGGGGGTCGACTAGCGGGGAGAAGACCCAGTACTTC. Its translation is CSVTGGSTSGEKTQYF. The full variable domain, completed using reference TRBV29-1 and TRBJ2-5, is SAVISQKPSRDICQRGTSLTIQCQVDSQVTMMFWYRQQPGQSLTLIATANQGSEATYESGFVIDKFPISRPNLTFSTLTVSNMSPEDSSIYLCSVTGGSTSGEKTQYFGPGTRLLVL.

The J gene is TRBJ1-2, the V gene TRBV6-5, with D hard to call. This CDR3 region has 14 residues. The V end was cut by 1 base, the J end by 1 base, with 7 bases between. Germline CDR1 and CDR2: MNHEY and SVGAGI. The CDR3 is CASSYYGNNYGYTF. For the CDR3, the DNA is TGTGCCAGCAGTTACTACGGGAATAACTATGGCTACACCTTC.

This chain links TRBV29-1 with TRBJ2-5, with D perhaps TRBD2 (6 bases). V gave up 3 bases and J gave up 11 bases, with 16 bases separating them. The CDR3 sequence is 12 residues long. CDR1 SQVTM and CDR2 ANQGSEA come from the germline V gene. This chain's CDR3 is CSVEGGYNEQYF. In DNA, the CDR3 is TGCAGCGTTGAGGGAGGCTACAATGAGCAGTACTTC.

The rearrangement links TRBV25-1 to TRBJ2-1; TRBD2 aligns across 10 bases. This CDR3 has 14 residues. With 5 bases clipped from V and 9 bases from J, the junction kept 7 bases outside the gene matches. Germline V gives CDR1 MGHDK, CDR2 SYGVNS. CDR3 coding DNA: TGTGCCAGCAGTTCTAGCGGGGGTGGGCCTGAGCAGTTCTTC. Translation gives CASSSSGGGPEQFF.

The rearrangement links TRBV7-9 to TRBJ2-1; D is possibly TRBD2 (6 bases). Between the trimmed V and J ends, which lost 5 bases and 10 bases, there was a span of 21 bases. There are 15 residues in the CDR3. Germline CDR1 is SEHNR and CDR2 is FQNEAQ (reference sequence). CDR3 protein: CASSPPNKEGYEQFF. In DNA, the CDR3 is TGTGCCAGCAGCCCGCCTAATAAGGAGGGGTACGAGCAGTTCTTC. Drawing the rest from reference TRBV7-9 and TRBJ2-1, the complete variable domain is DTGVSQNPRHKITKRGQNVTFRCDPISEHNRLYWYRQTLGQGPEFLTYFQNEAQLEKSRLLSDRFSAERPKGSFSTLEIQRTEQGDSAMYLCASSPPNKEGYEQFFGPGTRLTVL.

This chain uses TRBV7-9 with TRBJ2-7; possibly TRBD1 for D (5 bases). The end of the DNA is better explained by TRBJ2-4, so the J call may be wrong. The CDR3 totals 16 residues. Germline V gives CDR1 SEHNR, CDR2 FQNEAQ (reference sequence). The DNA of the CDR3 is TGTGCCAGCAGCTCTCCCTCCCCCATAAGGGGTAACATTCAGTACTTC. This sequence encodes CASSSPSPIRGNIQYF.

This chain links TRBV4-1 with TRBJ2-1; 7 bases fit TRBD2. V lost 3 bases to trimming and J lost 5 bases; unmatched junction nucleotides: 7. CDR3 length: 15 amino acids. CDR1 MGHRA and CDR2 YSYEKL come from the germline V gene. The CDR3 DNA reads as TGCGCCAGCAGCCAGTTGACTAGCAAACACAATGAGCAGTTCTTC. Translation gives CASSQLTSKHNEQFF.

The chain has TRBV5-1 and TRBJ1-6; the D gene is possibly TRBD1 (6 bases). Trimming shortened V by 4 bases and J by 2 bases, and 10 bases separated the two germline ends. CDR1 SGHRS and CDR2 YFSETQ come from the germline V gene. The CDR3 is made up of 15 amino acids. The CDR3 DNA sequence: TGCGCCAGCAGCACACAGGGCGCCTATAATTCACCCCTCCACTTT. This codes for CASSTQGAYNSPLHF. Filled out from reference TRBV5-1 and TRBJ1-6, the complete variable domain reads KAGVTQTPRYLIKTRGQQVTLSCSPISGHRSVSWYQQTPGQGLQFLFEYFSETQRNKGNFPGRFSGRQFSNSRSEMNVSTLELGDSALYLCASSTQGAYNSPLHFGNGTRLTVT.

In DNA form, the CDR3 reads TGTGCCAGCAGCCAAGTGCAACGGGAGGGCAAGACCCAGTACTTC. Protein sequence: CASSQVQREGKTQYF. The chain employs TRBV4-2 and TRBJ2-5, with TRBD2 matching 8 bases. Per germline, CDR1 LGHNA and CDR2 YNFKEQ. The V segment lost 1 base and the J segment 6 bases; nucleotides outside the gene matches: 7. The CDR3 consists of 15 residues.

The chain is built from TRBV5-1 and TRBJ2-7; no clear D. The V gene's germline CDR1 is SGHRS and CDR2 YFSETQ. V gave up 1 base and J gave up 0 bases, with 26 bases separating them. The CDR3 is 20 amino acids. DNA for the CDR3: TGCGCCAGCAGCTTGTATCCCCCGACTTCCGACATCCCGAGCTCCTACGAGCAGTACTTC. The encoded protein is CASSLYPPTSDIPSSYEQYF.

This chain uses TRBV4-1 with TRBJ2-7; 9 bases align to TRBD2. V gave up 3 bases and J gave up 7 bases; unmatched junction bases: 19. Germline values: CDR1 MGHRA, CDR2 YSYEKL. This CDR3 has 18 amino acids. As DNA, the CDR3 is TGCGCCAGCAGCCATGGGCTAAGAGCGGGGGGTTCCTACAATGAGCAGTACTTC. Protein: CASSHGLRAGGSYNEQYF.

This clonotype has a handful of counts. J is TRBJ2-5 and V is TRBV7-2; D remains ambiguous. The CDR3 runs 13 residues. V was shortened by 1 base and J by 3 bases, with 6 bases between the two germline ends. Germline V gene sequence: CDR1 SGHTA, CDR2 FQGNSA. CDR3 region: CASSLDTEETQYF. DNA of the CDR3: TGTGCCAGCAGCTTAGACACGGAAGAGACCCAGTACTTC.

This clonotype occurred a few times. The chain has TRBV12-3 or TRBV12-4 and TRBJ1-5; D remains ambiguous. The CDR3 is made up of 15 amino acids. V was pared by 3 bases and J by 7 bases, with 16 bases between. Written as DNA, the CDR3 is TGTGCCAGCAGTTTCGGGCAAGCTGGCGGGCAGCCCCAGCATTTT. Its protein is CASSFGQAGGQPQHF.

In this sample, this clonotype turned up many times. CDR3 in amino acids: CSAKKSTDVYGYTF. In DNA form, the CDR3 reads TGCAGTGCTAAGAAATCCACCGACGTCTATGGCTACACCTTC. V and J are TRBV20-1 and TRBJ1-2; D uncertain. Per the germline V gene, CDR1 is DFQATT and CDR2 is SNEGSKA (reference sequence). Between the trimmed V and J ends, which lost 4 bases and 4 bases, there was a span of 16 bases. This CDR3 is built from 14 residues.